The present T cell receptor (beta chain) was sequenced within a study of blood T cell repertoires in COVID-19. Across the whole study: COVID-19 samples, acute and convalescent, were from the United States, Italy and Spain. The cDNA or gDNA used as material had been derived from T cells, B-cell-depleted T cells, or PBMCs.

The CDR3 extends over 13 amino acids. V lost 4 bases and J lost 3, with 8 bases in between. Germline V gene sequence: CDR1 SGHTA, CDR2 FQGTGA. The Seattle site enrolled patients during active infection and followed them longitudinally. Measured with immunoSEQ multiplex PCR; TCRdb has only the in-frame clones, and not every one. The data show about 200,000 clones, with 94% seen just once and about 0.76% held by the top ten. The TCR originated in a young man with COVID-19, enrolled during active disease. The chain couples TRBV7-3 to TRBJ2-3; D unclear. Sequenced material: peripheral blood. The CDR3 loop is CASSSLLTDTQYF. The CDR3 DNA sequence: TGTGCCAGCAGCTCGCTACTGACAGATACGCAGTATTTT.